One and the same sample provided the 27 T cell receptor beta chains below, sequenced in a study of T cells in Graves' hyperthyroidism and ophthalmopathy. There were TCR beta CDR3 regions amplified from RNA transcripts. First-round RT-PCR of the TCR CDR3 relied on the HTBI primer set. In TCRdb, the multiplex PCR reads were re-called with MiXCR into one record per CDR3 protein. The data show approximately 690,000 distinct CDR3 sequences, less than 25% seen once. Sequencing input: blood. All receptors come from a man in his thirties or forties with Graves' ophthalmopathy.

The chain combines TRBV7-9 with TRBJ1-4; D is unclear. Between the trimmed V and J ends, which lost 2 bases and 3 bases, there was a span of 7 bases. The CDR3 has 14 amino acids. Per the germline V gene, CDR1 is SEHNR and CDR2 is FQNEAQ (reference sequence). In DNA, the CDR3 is TGTGCCAGCAGCTTAATGGACTCTAATGAAAAACTGTTTTTT. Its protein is CASSLMDSNEKLFF.

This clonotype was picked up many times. The CDR3 protein is CASSLGGQGAEGYTF. The CDR3 nucleotides read TGTGCCAGCAGTTTGGGTGGACAGGGGGCGGAGGGCTACACCTTC. The V call is TRBV12-3 or TRBV12-4, the J call TRBJ1-2; 11 positions match TRBD1. Losses at the gene ends were 3 bases for V and 8 bases for J; bases not matched to a gene: 8. The CDR3 length is 15 residues.

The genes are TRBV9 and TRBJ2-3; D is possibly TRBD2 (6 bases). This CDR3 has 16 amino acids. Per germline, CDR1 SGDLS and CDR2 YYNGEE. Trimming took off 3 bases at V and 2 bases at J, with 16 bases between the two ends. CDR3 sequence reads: CASSELGGQTTDTQYF. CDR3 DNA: TGTGCCAGCAGCGAATTGGGGGGTCAGACCACAGATACGCAGTATTTT.

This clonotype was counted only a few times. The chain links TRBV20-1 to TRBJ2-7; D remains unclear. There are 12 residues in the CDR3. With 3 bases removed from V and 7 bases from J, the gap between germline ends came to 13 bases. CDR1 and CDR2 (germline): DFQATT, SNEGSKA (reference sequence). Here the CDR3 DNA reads TGCAGTGCTAGTTCCGGCCCCTGGGAGCAGTACTTC. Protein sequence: CSASSGPWEQYF.

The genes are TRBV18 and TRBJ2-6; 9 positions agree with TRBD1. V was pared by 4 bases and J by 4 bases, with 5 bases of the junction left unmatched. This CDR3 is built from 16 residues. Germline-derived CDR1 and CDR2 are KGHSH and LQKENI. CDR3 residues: CASSLFGTGGANVLTF. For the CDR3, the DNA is TGTGCCAGCTCACTCTTCGGGACAGGGGGGGCCAACGTCCTGACTTTC.

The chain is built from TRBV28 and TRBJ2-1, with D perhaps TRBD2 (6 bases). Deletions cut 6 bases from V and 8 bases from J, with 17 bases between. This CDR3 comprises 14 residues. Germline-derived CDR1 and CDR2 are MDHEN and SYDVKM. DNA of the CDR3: TGTGCCAGCAGCGGGACGGGAGACTTCCATGAGCAGTTCTTC. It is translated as CASSGTGDFHEQFF.

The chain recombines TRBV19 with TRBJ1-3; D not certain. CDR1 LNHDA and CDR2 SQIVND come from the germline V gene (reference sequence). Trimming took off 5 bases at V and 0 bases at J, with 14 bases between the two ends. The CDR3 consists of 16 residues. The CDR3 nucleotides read TGTGCCAGTAGTTCTGTGGGCAGGAGCTCTGGAAACACCATATATTTT. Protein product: CASSSVGRSSGNTIYF.

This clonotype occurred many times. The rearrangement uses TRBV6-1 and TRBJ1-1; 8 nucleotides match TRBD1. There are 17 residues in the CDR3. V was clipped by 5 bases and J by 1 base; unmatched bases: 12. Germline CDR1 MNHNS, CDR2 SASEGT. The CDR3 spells CASSRDRIMGSNTEAFF. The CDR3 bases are TGTGCCAGCAGTCGGGACAGGATCATGGGGTCGAACACTGAAGCTTTCTTT.

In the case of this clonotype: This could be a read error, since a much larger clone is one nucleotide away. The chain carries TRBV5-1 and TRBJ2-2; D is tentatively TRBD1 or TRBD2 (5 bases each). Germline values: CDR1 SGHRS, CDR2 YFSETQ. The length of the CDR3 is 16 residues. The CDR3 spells CASSFSQGRGTGEPFF. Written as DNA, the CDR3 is TGCGCCAGCAGCTTTTCGCAGGGAAGGGGCACCGGGGAGCCGTTTTTT. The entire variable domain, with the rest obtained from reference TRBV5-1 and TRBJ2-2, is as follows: KAGVTQTPRYLIKTRGQQVTLSCSPISGHRSVSWYQQTPGQGLQFLFEYFSETQRNKGNFPGRFSGRQFSNSRSEMNVSTLELGDSALYLCASSFSQGRGTGEPFFGEGSRLTVL.

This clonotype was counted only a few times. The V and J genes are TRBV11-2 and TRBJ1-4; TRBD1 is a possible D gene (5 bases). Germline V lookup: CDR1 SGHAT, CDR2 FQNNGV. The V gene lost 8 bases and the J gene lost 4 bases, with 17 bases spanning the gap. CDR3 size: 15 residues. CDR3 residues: CASCPGARGNEKLFF. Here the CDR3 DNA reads TGTGCCAGCTGTCCTGGGGCACGTGGTAATGAAAAACTGTTTTTT.

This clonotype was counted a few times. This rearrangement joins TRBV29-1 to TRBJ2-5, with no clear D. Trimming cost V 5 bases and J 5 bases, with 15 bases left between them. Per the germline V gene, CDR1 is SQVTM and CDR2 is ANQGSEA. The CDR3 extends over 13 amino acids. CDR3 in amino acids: CSVRAVLGETQYF. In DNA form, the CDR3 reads TGCAGCGTTCGGGCAGTCCTCGGGGAGACCCAGTACTTC.

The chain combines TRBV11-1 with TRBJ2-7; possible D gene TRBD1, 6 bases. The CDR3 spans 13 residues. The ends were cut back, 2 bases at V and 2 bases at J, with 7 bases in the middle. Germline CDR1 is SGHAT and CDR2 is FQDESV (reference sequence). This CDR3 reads CASSLRDTYEQYF. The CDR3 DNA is TGTGCCAGCAGCTTACGGGACACCTACGAGCAGTACTTC. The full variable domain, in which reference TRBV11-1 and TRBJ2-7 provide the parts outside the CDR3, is EAEVAQSPRYKITEKSQAVAFWCDPISGHATLYWYRQILGQGPELLVQFQDESVVDDSQLPKDRFSAERLKGVDSTLKIQPAELGDSAMYLCASSLRDTYEQYFGPGTRLTVT.

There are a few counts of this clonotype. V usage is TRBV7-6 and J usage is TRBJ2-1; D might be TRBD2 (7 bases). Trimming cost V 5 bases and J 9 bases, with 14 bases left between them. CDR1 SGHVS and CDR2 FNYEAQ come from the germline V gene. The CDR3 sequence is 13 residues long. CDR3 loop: CASSKGGGIEQFF. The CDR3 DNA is TGTGCCAGCAGCAAGGGGGGGGGGATTGAGCAGTTCTTC.

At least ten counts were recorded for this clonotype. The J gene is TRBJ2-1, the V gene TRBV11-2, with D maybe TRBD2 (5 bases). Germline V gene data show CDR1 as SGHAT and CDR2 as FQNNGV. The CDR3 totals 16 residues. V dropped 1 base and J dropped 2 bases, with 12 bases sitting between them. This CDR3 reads CASSLARENPYNEQFF. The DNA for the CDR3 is TGTGCCAGCAGCTTAGCGAGGGAGAACCCCTACAATGAGCAGTTCTTC.

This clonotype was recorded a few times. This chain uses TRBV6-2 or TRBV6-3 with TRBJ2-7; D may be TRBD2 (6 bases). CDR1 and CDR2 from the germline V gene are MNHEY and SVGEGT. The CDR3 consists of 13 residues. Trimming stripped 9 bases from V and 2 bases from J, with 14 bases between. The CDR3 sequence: CASTDGSPYEQYF. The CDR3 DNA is TGTGCCAGTACCGACGGGAGTCCCTACGAGCAGTACTTC.

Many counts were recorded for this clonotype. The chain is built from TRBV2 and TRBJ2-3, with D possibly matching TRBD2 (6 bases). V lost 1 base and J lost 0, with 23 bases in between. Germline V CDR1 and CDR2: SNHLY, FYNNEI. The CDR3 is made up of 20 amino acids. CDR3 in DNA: TGTGCCAGCAGTGAAGGGGGTCGGGACTTGCGGATGACAAGCACAGATACGCAGTATTTT. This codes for CASSEGGRDLRMTSTDTQYF.

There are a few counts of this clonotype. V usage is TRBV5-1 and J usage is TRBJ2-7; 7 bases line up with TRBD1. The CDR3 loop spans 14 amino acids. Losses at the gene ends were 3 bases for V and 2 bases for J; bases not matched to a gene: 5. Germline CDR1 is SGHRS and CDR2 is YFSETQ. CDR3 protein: CASSSGTDPYEQYF. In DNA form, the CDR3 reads TGCGCCAGCAGCTCGGGGACAGACCCCTACGAGCAGTACTTC.

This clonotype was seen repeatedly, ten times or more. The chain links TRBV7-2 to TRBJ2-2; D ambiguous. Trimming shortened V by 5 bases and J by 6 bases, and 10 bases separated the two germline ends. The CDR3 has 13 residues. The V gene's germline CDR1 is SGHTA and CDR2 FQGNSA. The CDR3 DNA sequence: TGTGCCAGCAGCCCTCAATCGTCCGGGGAGCTGTTTTTT. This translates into CASSPQSSGELFF.

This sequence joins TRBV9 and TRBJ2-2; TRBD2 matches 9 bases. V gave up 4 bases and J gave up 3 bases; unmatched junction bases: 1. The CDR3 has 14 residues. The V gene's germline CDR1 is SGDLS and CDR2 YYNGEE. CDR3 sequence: CASSSGRYTGELFF. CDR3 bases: TGTGCCAGCAGCAGCGGGAGGTACACCGGGGAGCTGTTTTTT.

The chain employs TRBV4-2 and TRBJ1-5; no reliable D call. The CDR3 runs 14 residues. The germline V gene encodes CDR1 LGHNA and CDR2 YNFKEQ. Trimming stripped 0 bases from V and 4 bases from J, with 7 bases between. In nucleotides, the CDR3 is TGTGCCAGCAGCCAAGATAACGTGAATCAGCCCCAGCATTTT. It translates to CASSQDNVNQPQHF.

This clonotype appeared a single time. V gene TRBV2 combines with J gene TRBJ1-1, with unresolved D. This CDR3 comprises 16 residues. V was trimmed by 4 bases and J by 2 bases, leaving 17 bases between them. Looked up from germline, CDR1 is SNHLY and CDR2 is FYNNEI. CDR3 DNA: TGTGCCAGCAGTGCGGATAACGGCCCTTCTAACACTGAAGCTTTCTTT. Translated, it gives CASSADNGPSNTEAFF. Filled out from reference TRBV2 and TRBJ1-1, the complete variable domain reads EPEVTQTPSHQVTQMGQEVILRCVPISNHLYFYWYRQILGQKVEFLVSFYNNEISEKSEIFDDQFSVERPDGSNFTLKIRSTKLEDSAMYFCASSADNGPSNTEAFFGQGTRLTVV.

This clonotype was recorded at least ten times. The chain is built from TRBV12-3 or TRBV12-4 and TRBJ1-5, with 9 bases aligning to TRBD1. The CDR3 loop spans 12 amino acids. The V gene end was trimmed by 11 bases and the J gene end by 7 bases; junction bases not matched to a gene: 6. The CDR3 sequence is CAAGQGGQPQHF. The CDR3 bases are TGTGCCGCGGGACAGGGTGGACAGCCCCAGCATTTT.

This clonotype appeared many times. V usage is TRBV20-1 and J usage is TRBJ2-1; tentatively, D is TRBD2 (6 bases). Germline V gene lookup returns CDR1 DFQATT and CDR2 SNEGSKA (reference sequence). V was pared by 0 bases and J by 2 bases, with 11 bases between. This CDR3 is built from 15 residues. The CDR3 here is CSARDPGVPYNEQFF. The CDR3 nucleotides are TGCAGTGCTAGAGATCCGGGAGTCCCCTACAATGAGCAGTTCTTC.

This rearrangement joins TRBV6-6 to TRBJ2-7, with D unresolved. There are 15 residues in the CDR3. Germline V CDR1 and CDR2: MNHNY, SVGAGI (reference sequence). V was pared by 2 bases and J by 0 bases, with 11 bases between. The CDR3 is CASSYVGSSSYEQYF. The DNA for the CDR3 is TGTGCCAGCAGTTACGTCGGGTCCAGCTCCTACGAGCAGTACTTC.

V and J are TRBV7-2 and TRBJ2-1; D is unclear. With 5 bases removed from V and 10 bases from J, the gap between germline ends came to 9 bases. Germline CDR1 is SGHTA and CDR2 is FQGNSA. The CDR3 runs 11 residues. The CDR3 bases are TGTGCCAGCAGCCCGAATGTCGAGCAGTTCTTC. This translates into CASSPNVEQFF.

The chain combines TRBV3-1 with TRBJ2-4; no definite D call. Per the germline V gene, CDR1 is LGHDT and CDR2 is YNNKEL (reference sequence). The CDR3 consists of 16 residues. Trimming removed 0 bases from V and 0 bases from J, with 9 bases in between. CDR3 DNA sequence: TGTGCCAGCAGCCAAGATCCCAGGATAGCCAAAAACATTCAGTACTTC. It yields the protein CASSQDPRIAKNIQYF. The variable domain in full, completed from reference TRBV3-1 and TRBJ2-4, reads DTAVSQTPKYLVTQMGNDKSIKCEQNLGHDTMYWYKQDSKKFLKIMFSYNNKELIINETVPNRFSPKSPDKAHLNLHINSLELGDSAVYFCASSQDPRIAKNIQYFGAGTRLSVL.

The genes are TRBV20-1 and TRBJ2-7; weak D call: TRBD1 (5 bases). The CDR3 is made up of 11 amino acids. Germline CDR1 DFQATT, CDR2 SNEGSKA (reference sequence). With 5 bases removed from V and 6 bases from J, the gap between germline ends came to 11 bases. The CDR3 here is CSASRVGEQYF. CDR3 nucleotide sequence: TGCAGTGCTTCCAGGGTCGGCGAGCAGTACTTC.